This entry describes one T cell receptor (beta chain). Generated by immunoSEQ multiplex PCR, the TCRdb table keeps only in-frame clones and is missing some. Among approximately 60,000 clones listed, around 94% were seen once. This sample was included in a study of T cell changes during pregnancy in multiple sclerosis. CDR1 is WNHNN, CDR2 SYGVQD, per germline (reference sequence). The V segment lost 4 bases and the J segment 2 bases; nucleotides outside the gene matches: 8. The CDR3 runs 16 residues. The sample consisted of CD8+ T cells from peripheral blood mononuclear cells, taken in the third trimester of pregnancy. The chain employs TRBV10-1 and TRBJ2-7; TRBD1 aligns across 10 bases. The receptor was derived from a female donor with multiple sclerosis, enrolled in a pregnancy study. As DNA, the CDR3 is TGCGCCAGCAGTGGGGACAGGGGCAAAACCGCCTACGAGCAGTACTTC. It is translated as CASSGDRGKTAYEQYF.